These T cell receptor beta chains were read from a single sample in a study of shared clonotypes between healthy human individuals. The assay was immunoSEQ multiplex PCR, and TCRdb's table has in-frame clones only and misses some. The sample carries over 950,000 clones, approximately 80% recorded once. Sequencing was performed on memory CD4+ T cells from PBMCs. Receptors were obtained from a man aged 18 to 29 in good health. Some clones in this sample may be carry-over from other donors' samples. Both conserved end residues are part of each CDR3. A D gene is named only where the DNA matches it firmly. Clone size is shown for a subset of rows, as once, few, many or a class of expanded clone.

d_gene: .; v_gene: TRBV30; j_gene: TRBJ2-7; abundance: .; CDR3aa: CAWTLDRSLYF; CDR3nt: TGTGCCTGGACTCTGGACCGCTCACTGTACTTC
d_gene: TRBD2; v_gene: TRBV29-1; j_gene: TRBJ2-1; abundance: .; CDR3aa: CSSWTSGTNEQFF; CDR3nt: TGCAGCTCTTGGACTAGCGGAACCAATGAGCAGTTCTTC
d_gene: .; v_gene: TRBV7-2; j_gene: TRBJ1-1; abundance: .; CDR3aa: CASSLAWGAGTEAFF; CDR3nt: TGTGCCAGCAGCTTAGCGTGGGGGGCGGGGACTGAAGCTTTCTTT
d_gene: TRBD2; v_gene: TRBV2; j_gene: TRBJ2-2; abundance: .; CDR3aa: CASKLTSGSLGELFF; CDR3nt: TGTGCCAGCAAGTTGACTAGCGGGAGTTTGGGGGAGCTGTTTTTT
d_gene: .; v_gene: TRBV5-6; j_gene: TRBJ2-2; abundance: .; CDR3aa: CASSLQTSNTGELFF; CDR3nt: TGTGCCAGCAGCCTGCAGACTTCGAACACCGGGGAGCTGTTTTTT
d_gene: .; v_gene: TRBV2; j_gene: TRBJ2-4; abundance: many; CDR3aa: CASFYDKAKNIQYF; CDR3nt: TGTGCCAGCTTTTACGACAAAGCCAAAAACATTCAGTACTTC
d_gene: TRBD2; v_gene: TRBV10-3; j_gene: TRBJ2-1; abundance: many; CDR3aa: CAISATGTSGRGKQFF; CDR3nt: TGTGCCATCAGTGCAACCGGGACTAGCGGGAGGGGGAAGCAGTTCTTC
d_gene: .; v_gene: TRBV7-8; j_gene: TRBJ2-5; abundance: .; CDR3aa: CASSLIGTVEMTETQYF; CDR3nt: TGTGCCAGCAGCTTAATCGGTACCGTTGAGATGACGGAGACCCAGTACTTC
d_gene: .; v_gene: TRBV6-5; j_gene: TRBJ2-1; abundance: .; CDR3aa: CASRPLVKNEQFF; CDR3nt: TGTGCCAGCCGACCCCTCGTAAAGAATGAGCAGTTCTTC
d_gene: .; v_gene: TRBV5-5; j_gene: TRBJ2-2; abundance: .; CDR3aa: CASSPEGLVTGELFF; CDR3nt: TGTGCCAGCAGCCCTGAAGGACTGGTCACCGGGGAGCTGTTTTTT
d_gene: .; v_gene: TRBV30; j_gene: TRBJ2-5; abundance: .; CDR3aa: CAWSVDPSGTQYF; CDR3nt: TGTGCCTGGAGTGTAGACCCCTCGGGGACCCAGTACTTC
d_gene: TRBD2; v_gene: TRBV7-2; j_gene: TRBJ2-7; abundance: few; CDR3aa: CASSLRGLAGRPYEQYF; CDR3nt: TGTGCCAGCAGCCTAAGAGGGCTAGCGGGACGCCCCTACGAGCAGTACTTC
d_gene: .; v_gene: TRBV5-1; j_gene: TRBJ1-1; abundance: .; CDR3aa: CASGRQPNTEAFF; CDR3nt: TGCGCCAGCGGGCGACAGCCGAACACTGAAGCTTTCTTT
d_gene: .; v_gene: TRBV6-5; j_gene: TRBJ2-5; abundance: once; CDR3aa: CASSNWARAETQYF; CDR3nt: TGTGCCAGCAGTAACTGGGCCCGGGCGGAGACCCAGTACTTC
d_gene: TRBD2; v_gene: TRBV5-4; j_gene: TRBJ2-5; abundance: .; CDR3aa: CASSPSGSRETQYF; CDR3nt: TGTGCCAGCAGCCCGAGCGGGAGTAGGGAGACCCAGTACTTC
d_gene: TRBD2; v_gene: TRBV5-1; j_gene: TRBJ2-5; abundance: .; CDR3aa: CATRLAGIGETQYF; CDR3nt: TGCGCCACCCGACTAGCGGGGATCGGGGAGACCCAGTACTTC
d_gene: .; v_gene: TRBV28; j_gene: TRBJ1-1; abundance: .; CDR3aa: CASTEGSDTEAFF; CDR3nt: TGTGCCAGCACTGAGGGCAGCGACACTGAAGCTTTCTTT
d_gene: .; v_gene: TRBV27; j_gene: TRBJ2-7; abundance: .; CDR3aa: CASSSTWSSYEQYF; CDR3nt: TGTGCCAGCAGCTCCACATGGAGCTCCTACGAGCAGTACTTC
d_gene: .; v_gene: TRBV30; j_gene: TRBJ2-5; abundance: once; CDR3aa: CAWSLEMRETQYF; CDR3nt: TGTGCCTGGAGTTTAGAGATGCGGGAGACCCAGTACTTC
d_gene: .; v_gene: TRBV10-3; j_gene: TRBJ1-1; abundance: .; CDR3aa: CAISQGGVPTEAFF; CDR3nt: TGTGCCATCAGCCAAGGGGGGGTCCCGACTGAAGCTTTCTTT
d_gene: TRBD1; v_gene: TRBV5-1; j_gene: TRBJ2-3; abundance: .; CDR3aa: CASSPTGQGTDTQYF; CDR3nt: TGCGCCAGCAGCCCGACGGGACAGGGGACAGATACGCAGTATTTT
d_gene: TRBD1; v_gene: TRBV11-2; j_gene: TRBJ1-4; abundance: .; CDR3aa: CASSQWTGGNEKLFF; CDR3nt: TGTGCCAGCAGCCAGTGGACAGGGGGGAACGAAAAACTGTTTTTT
d_gene: .; v_gene: TRBV15; j_gene: TRBJ2-2; abundance: .; CDR3aa: CATTTPTVITGELFF; CDR3nt: TGTGCCACCACCACCCCCACAGTGATCACCGGGGAGCTGTTTTTT
d_gene: .; v_gene: TRBV2; j_gene: TRBJ2-1; abundance: few; CDR3aa: CASSDRTFTYNEQFF; CDR3nt: TGTGCCAGCAGTGACAGGACATTCACCTACAATGAGCAGTTCTTC
d_gene: .; v_gene: TRBV6-6; j_gene: TRBJ1-5; abundance: .; CDR3aa: CASSPPDRNQPQHF; CDR3nt: TGTGCCAGCAGTCCCCCCGACCGGAATCAGCCCCAGCATTTT
d_gene: TRBD2; v_gene: TRBV25-1; j_gene: TRBJ2-3; abundance: .; CDR3aa: CASSQLAGGASTDTQYF; CDR3nt: TGTGCCAGCAGTCAACTAGCGGGAGGCGCTAGCACAGATACGCAGTATTTT
d_gene: TRBD1; v_gene: TRBV18; j_gene: TRBJ2-7; abundance: .; CDR3aa: CASSPPGTGTYEQYF; CDR3nt: TGTGCCAGCTCACCACCGGGGACAGGCACCTACGAGCAGTACTTC
d_gene: TRBD2; v_gene: TRBV9; j_gene: TRBJ2-1; abundance: .; CDR3aa: CASSVSGKGDEQFF; CDR3nt: TGTGCCAGCAGCGTTAGCGGGAAAGGGGATGAGCAGTTCTTC
d_gene: .; v_gene: TRBV19; j_gene: TRBJ1-5; abundance: .; CDR3aa: CASSMGGGSNQPQHF; CDR3nt: TGTGCCAGTAGTATGGGCGGGGGCAGCAATCAGCCCCAGCATTTT
d_gene: .; v_gene: TRBV7-8; j_gene: TRBJ1-1; abundance: .; CDR3aa: CASSAREVKGTEAFF; CDR3nt: TGTGCCAGCAGCGCCCGAGAGGTCAAGGGCACTGAAGCTTTCTTT
d_gene: .; v_gene: TRBV4-2; j_gene: TRBJ1-4; abundance: once; CDR3aa: CASSQEGGLGNEKLFF; CDR3nt: TGTGCCAGCAGCCAAGAGGGGGGCTTGGGTAATGAAAAACTGTTTTTT
d_gene: .; v_gene: TRBV5-1; j_gene: TRBJ2-1; abundance: .; CDR3aa: CASSLAGHEQFF; CDR3nt: TGCGCCAGCAGCTTGGCCGGACACGAGCAGTTCTTC
d_gene: TRBD1; v_gene: TRBV11-2; j_gene: TRBJ1-1; abundance: few; CDR3aa: CASSGYRGRAEAFF; CDR3nt: TGTGCCAGCAGCGGATACAGGGGGCGGGCTGAAGCTTTCTTT
d_gene: .; v_gene: TRBV28; j_gene: TRBJ1-5; abundance: once; CDR3aa: CASTIGLRLPQHF; CDR3nt: TGTGCCAGCACTATCGGGTTAAGGTTGCCCCAGCATTTT
d_gene: .; v_gene: TRBV5-1; j_gene: TRBJ2-1; abundance: .; CDR3aa: CASSLEMGRGYNEQFF; CDR3nt: TGCGCCAGCAGCTTGGAGATGGGTAGGGGATACAATGAGCAGTTCTTC
d_gene: .; v_gene: TRBV4-1; j_gene: TRBJ2-2; abundance: .; CDR3aa: CASSVVGGTGELFF; CDR3nt: TGCGCCAGCAGCGTTGTTGGGGGGACCGGGGAGCTGTTTTTT
d_gene: TRBD1; v_gene: TRBV4-2; j_gene: TRBJ1-1; abundance: .; CDR3aa: CASSHSGQGMNTEAFF; CDR3nt: TGTGCCAGCAGCCACTCGGGACAGGGAATGAACACTGAAGCTTTCTTT
d_gene: .; v_gene: TRBV7-6; j_gene: TRBJ2-2; abundance: .; CDR3aa: CASSLGENTGELFF; CDR3nt: TGTGCCAGCAGCTTAGGGGAGAACACCGGGGAGCTGTTTTTT
d_gene: .; v_gene: TRBV10-3; j_gene: TRBJ2-1; abundance: few; CDR3aa: CAISESVFSYNEQFF; CDR3nt: TGTGCCATCAGTGAGAGCGTATTCTCCTACAATGAGCAGTTCTTC
d_gene: TRBD2; v_gene: TRBV4-3; j_gene: TRBJ2-3; abundance: .; CDR3aa: CASSHGLAAGTQYF; CDR3nt: TGCGCCAGCAGCCATGGACTAGCAGCAGGCACGCAGTATTTT
d_gene: TRBD2; v_gene: TRBV4-2; j_gene: TRBJ2-3; abundance: .; CDR3aa: CASSQDMAGETDTQYF; CDR3nt: TGTGCCAGCAGCCAAGATATGGCGGGGGAAACAGATACGCAGTATTTT
d_gene: TRBD2; v_gene: TRBV6-5; j_gene: TRBJ2-3; abundance: .; CDR3aa: CASSYRLAAYTDTQYF; CDR3nt: TGTGCCAGCAGTTATAGACTAGCGGCTTACACAGATACGCAGTATTTT